What follows are 18 T cell receptor beta chains derived from one specimen sequenced in a study of cytomegalovirus exposure and HLA in healthy donors. Primers: 60 Vbeta forward and 13 Jbeta reverse. Clones were sequenced by immunoSEQ multiplex PCR, and TCRdb holds only the in-frame ones, with some missing. The sample yields some 130,000 clones, 65% to 80% seen once. The sequenced material came from PBMCs. The origin of the receptors is a man aged 40-50 years in good health and CMV-seropositive.

The chain combines TRBV19 with TRBJ2-2; 11 nucleotides line up with TRBD2. J lost 3 bases, V lost 6 bases, and 6 bases had no gene match. Germline V lookup: CDR1 LNHDA, CDR2 SQIVND (reference sequence). This CDR3 region has 16 residues. This CDR3 reads CASSPTSGTDTGELFF. CDR3 in DNA: TGTGCCAGTAGCCCGACTAGCGGGACGGACACCGGGGAGCTGTTTTTT.

The chain joins TRBV11-2 to TRBJ1-5; TRBD1 might be the D (5 bases). Between the trimmed V and J ends, which lost 5 bases and 7 bases, there was a span of 21 bases. CDR3 size: 16 residues. CDR1 is SGHAT and CDR2 is FQNNGV in the germline V gene. The CDR3 region is CASSRGSRERGQPQHF. CDR3 sequence (DNA): TGTGCCAGCAGCCGGGGGAGCAGGGAACGAGGGCAGCCCCAGCATTTT.

V is TRBV2 and J is TRBJ1-2; D unresolved. This CDR3 contains 12 residues. V dropped 8 bases and J dropped 3 bases, with 10 bases sitting between them. CDR1 and CDR2 (germline): SNHLY, FYNNEI. DNA for the CDR3: TGTGCCAGCCCAGGATTTCACTATGGCTACACCTTC. Residues: CASPGFHYGYTF.

This chain uses TRBV5-1 with TRBJ2-4; TRBD1 might be the D (7 bases). CDR3 size: 13 residues. V lost 4 bases, J lost 16 bases, and 21 bases lay in between. In germline, CDR1 is SGHRS, CDR2 YFSETQ. CDR3 nucleotides: TGCGCCAGCAGCGGAACCGACAGGGCTACTAGCTACTTC. Protein product: CASSGTDRATSYF.

The chain couples TRBV5-1 to TRBJ2-7; 9 nucleotides align to TRBD2. Germline V gene data show CDR1 as SGHRS and CDR2 as YFSETQ. CDR3 length: 15 amino acids. With V trimmed by 5 bases and J by 4 bases, 10 bases remained unmatched. This chain's CDR3 is CASRGEAGGSYEQYF. CDR3 coding DNA: TGCGCCAGCAGGGGTGAAGCGGGAGGTTCTTACGAGCAGTACTTC.

V gene TRBV7-3 combines with J gene TRBJ1-2; TRBD1 is a possible D gene (6 bases). Germline CDR1 SGHTA, CDR2 FQGTGA. This CDR3 is built from 13 residues. Trimming stripped 2 bases from V and 7 bases from J, with 11 bases between. CDR3 bases: TGTGCCAGCAGCTTAGGGGGGGCGAGTGGCTACACCTTC. It encodes CASSLGGASGYTF.

Of note for this clone: Other DNA sequences in this specimen translate into the identical CDR3. V is TRBV11-1 and J is TRBJ1-6; weak D call: TRBD1 (6 bases). CDR1 is SGHAT, CDR2 FQDESV, per germline (reference sequence). The CDR3 extends over 14 amino acids. Trimming shortened V by 6 bases and J by 11 bases, and 17 bases separated the two germline ends. The CDR3 reads CASSLLQGAAPLHF. As DNA, the CDR3 is TGTGCCAGCAGTCTACTACAGGGTGCAGCACCCCTCCACTTT.

The gene calls are TRBV5-1 and TRBJ1-2; unclear D gene. CDR3 length: 16 residues. Germline V lookup: CDR1 SGHRS, CDR2 YFSETQ. V was clipped by 0 bases and J by 0 bases, with 12 bases between them. In nucleotides, the CDR3 is TGCGCCAGCAGCTTGGCCATGGGCAGATCTAACTATGGCTACACCTTC. Its protein product is CASSLAMGRSNYGYTF. Full variable domain (rest looked up from reference TRBV5-1 and TRBJ1-2): KAGVTQTPRYLIKTRGQQVTLSCSPISGHRSVSWYQQTPGQGLQFLFEYFSETQRNKGNFPGRFSGRQFSNSRSEMNVSTLELGDSALYLCASSLAMGRSNYGYTFGSGTRLTVV.

The chain carries TRBV19 and TRBJ2-7, with TRBD2 matching 9 bases. The V gene's germline CDR1 is LNHDA and CDR2 SQIVND (reference sequence). The CDR3 totals 15 residues. V trimming: 3 bases; J trimming: 4 bases; junction bases outside the gene matches: 7. The CDR3 DNA is TGTGCCAGTAGTATCCTAGCGGGACTGACGTACGAGCAGTACTTC. Encoded protein: CASSILAGLTYEQYF.

The CDR3 region has the DNA TGTGCCAGCAGGACGGGGGCGGGAGCCCCCTACAATGAGCAGTTCTTC. It specifies CASRTGAGAPYNEQFF. The rearrangement uses TRBV27 and TRBJ2-1; weak D call: TRBD2 (7 bases). The CDR3 consists of 16 residues. Trimming removed 6 bases at V and 2 bases at J, with 17 bases between. The germline gives CDR1 MNHEY, CDR2 SMNVEV (reference sequence).

V gene TRBV27 combines with J gene TRBJ2-2; 7 bases line up with TRBD2. V was clipped by 6 bases and J by 0 bases; unmatched bases: 1. The CDR3 totals 14 residues. Germline lookup yields CDR1 MNHEY and CDR2 SMNVEV (reference sequence). This chain's CDR3 is CASRGTTNTGELFF. The CDR3 DNA reads as TGTGCCAGCAGGGGGACTACGAACACCGGGGAGCTGTTTTTT.

To note about this clone: The same CDR3 also results from other DNA sequences found in this sample. V gene TRBV2 combines with J gene TRBJ2-5; 11 bases align to TRBD1. The germline CDR1 and CDR2 sequences are SNHLY and FYNNEI. The CDR3 runs to 13 residues. Trimming took 6 bases from V and 4 from J; bases not matched to a gene: 1. Here the CDR3 reads CASRGTGGETQYF. DNA for the CDR3: TGTGCCAGCAGGGGGACAGGGGGAGAGACCCAGTACTTC.

The chain carries TRBV30 and TRBJ2-7; tentatively, D is TRBD2 (6 bases). The length of the CDR3 is 13 residues. With 4 bases removed from V and 1 base from J, the gap between germline ends came to 11 bases. Germline lookup yields CDR1 GTSNPN and CDR2 SVGIG (reference sequence). CDR3 sequence (DNA): TGTGCCTGGATGAGTCGGGAGTCCTACGAGCAGTACTTC. Translated: CAWMSRESYEQYF.

This chain connects TRBV21-1 to TRBJ2-4; TRBD2, the table's D call, was not compared with the DNA. TRBV21-1 has pseudogene status. The CDR3 has 20 residues. This CDR3 reads CASSKGALSGRAFVKNIQYF. CDR3 coding DNA: TGTGCCAGCAGCAAAGGGGCCCTTAGCGGGAGGGCCTTTGTCAAAAACATTCAGTACTTC.

CDR3 protein: CASSARQRTNTEAFF. As DNA, the CDR3 is TGTGCCAGCAGCGCACGACAGAGAACGAACACTGAAGCTTTCTTT. The chain recombines TRBV9 with TRBJ1-1; TRBD1 might be the D (5 bases). This CDR3 spans 15 amino acids. CDR1 is SGDLS and CDR2 is YYNGEE in the germline V gene. The V gene lost 3 bases and the J gene lost 1 base, with 13 bases spanning the gap.

This chain uses TRBV5-1 with TRBJ2-1, with a possible D match to TRBD2 (5 bases). Germline assignment: CDR1 SGHRS and CDR2 YFSETQ. V lost 5 bases and J 7 bases, leaving 7 bases between the germline ends. The CDR3 runs to 11 residues. DNA of the CDR3: TGCGCCAGCAGGGAGGTGAATGAGCAGTTCTTC. This codes for CASREVNEQFF.

The chain recombines TRBV19 with TRBJ1-4; no clear D. CDR3 size: 13 residues. The V end was cut by 0 bases, the J end by 10 bases, with 9 bases between. Germline loops: CDR1 LNHDA, CDR2 SQIVND (reference sequence). In nucleotides, the CDR3 is TGTGCCAGTAGTATAGATCGAGGAGGAAAACTGTTTTTT. This encodes CASSIDRGGKLFF.

The chain carries TRBV2 and TRBJ2-7, with 11 nucleotides matching TRBD2. The V segment lost 6 bases and the J segment 3 bases; nucleotides outside the gene matches: 4. The CDR3 contains 14 residues. Germline V gives CDR1 SNHLY, CDR2 FYNNEI. In nucleotides, the CDR3 is TGTGCCAGCAGACCCCTAGCGGGGGGCTACGAGCAGTACTTC. This codes for CASRPLAGGYEQYF. Full variable domain (rest looked up from reference TRBV2 and TRBJ2-7): EPEVTQTPSHQVTQMGQEVILRCVPISNHLYFYWYRQILGQKVEFLVSFYNNEISEKSEIFDDQFSVERPDGSNFTLKIRSTKLEDSAMYFCASRPLAGGYEQYFGPGTRLTVT.